Given below is one TCR beta chain in context. Its antigen is still unknown. Nothing much larger sits one base from this clone, and base qualities are not available. Receptor libraries were prepared by 5' RACE. Sequencing was carried out with an Illumina HiSeq 2500. The second PCR ran for about 7 to 11 cycles and used a J-beta primer mix along with a sample-barcoded 5' primer. A unique molecular identifier was introduced onto each TCR beta cDNA molecule by a template-switch 5' adaptor carrying 12 random nucleotides. At least 2.5 million CDR3-containing paired-end reads were obtained from each sample. The Mint cDNA synthesis kit, primed by a TRBC-specific oligonucleotide, was used to synthesize first-strand cDNA from all RNA. Following uracil-DNA glycosylase treatment, a first 18-cycle PCR with universal primers M1SS and BC2_uni_R was performed on all cDNA. Per the authors' processing: For normalization, 1 million high-quality reads, each with a distinct molecular identifier, were randomly selected from each sample. Reads sharing molecular identifiers were discarded rather than binned into consensus sequences. MiTCR, set to a Q25 quality threshold and the strictest error-elimination algorithm, was used for CDR3 identification, clonotype clustering and error correction. A nonparametric unseen species model using Euler transformation provided a lower-bound estimate of total TCR beta diversity. The public reads were quality trimmed at Q25 with fastp and then assembled into clones with MiXCR by TCRdb, keeping productive beta chains. Merged by CDR3 protein, the rows form single entries marked with the most common genes and DNA. TCRdb, not the original authors, processed these V and J calls. This sample lists around 1,100,000 distinct CDR3 sequences; under 40% were detected once. The ten largest clonotypes hold 10% to 15% of the sample.

The source of the sample is a study of blood T cells in healthy people across ages (dated by TCRdb to 2013 to 2016). General notes on the study: Template switching captured roughly one uniquely barcoded TCR beta cDNA molecule per two T cells in model experiments. To track age-related changes in TCR beta repertoire diversity, the study relied on deep sequencing normalized with unique cDNA molecular identifiers. For two donors (one aged 18 to 29 and one aged 80 or older), the study analyzed two additional independent replicas of 1 million unique cDNA reads from the same blood draw. To avoid experimental bias, donors of different ages were spread randomly across the sequencing lanes. Four age groups were formed from the donors: young (average 16 years), middle-aged (roughly 38), aged (about 62) and long-lived (82).

The donors were a few dozen Caucasian individuals from Russia, aged 6 to 90 years, who were systemically healthy. Each donor gave ten milliliters of peripheral blood, collected into EDTA-treated Vacutainer tubes. Ficoll-Paque density-gradient centrifugation was used to isolate PBMCs, with at least 6.5 million per sample. Trizol reagent was used to extract total RNA from PBMCs, with at least 6 micrograms per sample. The percentages of naive CD45RAhigh/CD27high T cells were determined by flow cytometry on a PBMC aliquot from every donor. Summary of the overall study and its limitations: Because the CMV infection status of the donors was unknown, age-related changes in expanded clonotypes may potentially have been confounded. Total diversity estimates from one million sequenced T cells were considered lower bounds and underestimates. Compared with the aged group, the long-lived group had more naive CD4+ T cells, fewer expanded clones and increased TCR diversity, suggesting age selection. Observed TCR beta diversity per million T cells fell roughly linearly with age, and a significant reduction was already apparent by age around 44. Observed TCR beta diversity correlated strongly with the percentage of naive T cells measured by flow cytometry. Bulk unsorted PBMC profiling prevented conclusive comparison of naive and antigen-experienced compartments.

Sequences were obtained from blood. This sequence originates from a man younger than 30 in good health.

The nucleotide sequence is TGTGCCAGCAGCTTAACCCACGGACAGGCAGATACGCAGTATTTT. This translates into CASSLTHGQADTQYF. Rearrangement joined TRBV7-3 to TRBJ2-3; 7 central bases correspond to TRBD1. Unmatched junction bases come to 4, with V trimmed by 0 bases and J by 4 bases. The germline V gene provides CDR1 SGHTA and CDR2 FQGTGA. The CDR3 goes from the cysteine to the phenylalanine over 15 residues. The DNA shown is the 45-base CDR3, in frame from base 1.